The following is a TCR beta chain sequence with its context. Its target is unknown. With V trimmed by 0 bases and J by 2 bases, 4 bases remained unmatched. Germline V gene data show CDR1 as SGHTA and CDR2 as FQGNSA. The CDR3 extends over 15 amino acids. This sample is part of a study of T cell clones after liver transplantation. Study as a whole: Post-transplant blood was tracked for graft-donor-reactive T cell clones identified in a pre-transplant mixed lymphocyte reaction.

Study conclusions and caveats: Compared with third party-reactive sequences, donor-reactive ones declined more, independent of withdrawal success.

This table comes from immunoSEQ multiplex PCR, and its TCRdb copy is limited to in-frame clones, with some not included. The sample carries tens of thousands of clones, approximately 87% recorded once. The chain is built from TRBV7-2 and TRBJ2-7, with 7 bases aligning to TRBD1. This sample comprised CD4+ T cells from blood, obtained at the 22-month timepoint. The TCR was taken from a human patient who received a liver transplant. The T cells may come from the graft donor. CDR3 region: CASSLADRAAYEQYF. CDR3 DNA: TGTGCCAGCAGCTTAGCCGACAGGGCAGCCTACGAGCAGTACTTC.